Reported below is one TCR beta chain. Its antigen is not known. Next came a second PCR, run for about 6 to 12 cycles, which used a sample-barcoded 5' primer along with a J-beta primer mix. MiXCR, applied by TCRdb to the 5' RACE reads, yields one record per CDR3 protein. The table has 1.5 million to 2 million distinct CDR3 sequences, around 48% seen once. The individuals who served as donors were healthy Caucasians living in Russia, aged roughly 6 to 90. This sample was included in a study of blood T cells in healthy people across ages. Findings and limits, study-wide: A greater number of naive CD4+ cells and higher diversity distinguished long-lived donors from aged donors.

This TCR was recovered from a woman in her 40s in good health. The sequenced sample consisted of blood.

The CDR3 sequence: CASSGKGQGGLYEQYF. The DNA for the CDR3 is TGTGCCAGCAGCGGTAAGGGACAGGGTGGCCTCTACGAGCAGTACTTC. The chain uses TRBV13 and TRBJ2-7; TRBD1 aligns across 9 bases. This CDR3 is built from 16 residues. CDR1 PRHDT and CDR2 FYEKMQ come from the germline V gene (reference sequence). V shed 5 bases, J shed 3 bases, and the junction held 11 bases outside the gene matches.